This passage covers 22 T cell receptor beta chains from one sample sequenced in a study of blood T cell repertoires in COVID-19. Data came from immunoSEQ multiplex PCR; TCRdb stores just in-frame clones and leaves some out. The data contain approximately 140,000 clones, about 83% of them singletons. Sequenced sample: PBMCs or T cells enriched from blood (not recorded which). All receptors derive from a woman aged 50 to 65 with acute COVID-19.

The chain combines TRBV3-1 (or the pseudogene TRBV3-2) with TRBJ2-1, with TRBD2 identical over 10 bases. V lost 1 base, J lost 2 bases, and 8 bases stayed unmatched. CDR1 LGHDT and CDR2 YNNKEL come from the germline V gene (reference sequence). The CDR3 contains 18 residues. The CDR3 sequence: CASSQGAPSGGTYNEQFF. CDR3 in DNA: TGTGCCAGCAGCCAAGGGGCCCCTAGCGGGGGAACCTACAATGAGCAGTTCTTC.

V and J are TRBV19 and TRBJ2-2, with 9 bases that match TRBD2. With 5 bases clipped from V and 7 bases from J, the junction kept 8 bases outside the gene matches. This CDR3 is 15 amino acids long. Per the germline V gene, CDR1 is LNHDA and CDR2 is SQIVND (reference sequence). CDR3 in DNA: TGTGCCAGTAGTGTTGGACTAGCGCGAAACGGGGAGCTGTTTTTT. This translates into CASSVGLARNGELFF.

CDR3 in DNA: TGCAGCGGTATATTACTAGCGGCAGACGCAGATACGCAGTATTTT. Amino acid sequence: CSGILLAADADTQYF. This chain uses TRBV29-1 with TRBJ2-3; 8 bases align to TRBD2. V was clipped by 7 bases and J by 4 bases; unmatched bases: 13. The CDR3 has 15 residues. Germline CDR1 is SQVTM and CDR2 is ANQGSEA.

The V call is TRBV5-1, the J call TRBJ2-3, with TRBD2 identical over 7 bases. This CDR3 region has 15 residues. The trim removed 5 bases at V and 1 base at J, leaving 7 bases unmatched. Germline CDR1 SGHRS, CDR2 YFSETQ. CDR3 in amino acids: CASSQGGFGTDTQYF. The CDR3, as DNA: TGCGCCAGCAGTCAGGGAGGGTTCGGCACAGATACGCAGTATTTT.

The CDR3 sequence is CSASSRETDNTQYF. The DNA of the CDR3 is TGCAGTGCTAGTTCCCGGGAGACTGACAATACGCAGTATTTT. This chain links TRBV20-1 with TRBJ2-3; D may be TRBD2 (6 bases). The CDR3 runs to 14 residues. Germline V gene data show CDR1 as DFQATT and CDR2 as SNEGSKA (reference sequence). Trimming stripped 3 bases from V and 7 bases from J, with 17 bases between.

The chain links TRBV30 to TRBJ2-7; 7 bases map to TRBD2. The germline CDR1 and CDR2 sequences are GTSNPN and SVGIG (reference sequence). The CDR3 consists of 12 residues. The CDR3 sequence is CALGGAAREQYF. For the CDR3, the DNA is TGTGCATTGGGAGGGGCCGCCCGGGAGCAGTACTTC.

The rearrangement uses TRBV3-1 (or the pseudogene TRBV3-2) and TRBJ1-3; no reliable D call. There are 15 residues in the CDR3. With 1 base removed from V and 4 bases from J, the gap between germline ends came to 11 bases. Germline V gene sequence: CDR1 LGHDT, CDR2 YNNKEL (reference sequence). The CDR3 DNA reads TGTGCCAGCAGCCAAGTGGGCGGGTCGGGAAACACCATATATTTT. Translation: CASSQVGGSGNTIYF.

The chain joins TRBV7-2 to TRBJ1-1, with 7 bases fitting TRBD1. Looked up from germline, CDR1 is SGHTA and CDR2 is FQGNSA. With 5 bases clipped from V and 1 base from J, the junction kept 4 bases outside the gene matches. The CDR3 runs to 14 residues. This chain's CDR3 is CASSPRTGNTEAFF. DNA for the CDR3: TGTGCCAGCAGCCCGAGGACAGGGAACACTGAAGCTTTCTTT.

The chain joins TRBV9 to TRBJ2-5, with D possibly TRBD1 on 6 matching bases. V was pared by 0 bases and J by 4 bases, with 7 bases between. Germline assignment: CDR1 SGDLS and CDR2 YYNGEE. The CDR3 has 13 amino acids. CDR3 bases: TGTGCCAGCAGCGTAGGACAGGCAGAGACCCAGTACTTC. It specifies CASSVGQAETQYF.

This clone was observed a handful of times. The V call is TRBV6-2 or TRBV6-3, the J call TRBJ1-1; 7 bases map to TRBD1. V gave up 5 bases and J gave up 1 base; unmatched junction bases: 10. The CDR3 length is 16 residues. Germline V gives CDR1 MNHEY, CDR2 SVGEGT. CDR3 nucleotide sequence: TGTGCCAGCAGTAAAAACCTTCGGGACAGGAACACTGAAGCTTTCTTT. It specifies CASSKNLRDRNTEAFF.

The chain's CDR3 is CASSATGGANTGELFF. DNA of the CDR3: TGTGCCAGCAGCGCGACAGGGGGCGCGAACACCGGGGAGCTGTTTTTT. This chain connects TRBV7-9 to TRBJ2-2; 10 bases align to TRBD1. Per germline, CDR1 SEHNR and CDR2 FQNEAQ (reference sequence). The CDR3 is made up of 16 amino acids. The V segment lost 5 bases and the J segment 0 bases; nucleotides outside the gene matches: 3. The full variable domain, its missing parts supplied by reference TRBV7-9 and TRBJ2-2, is DTGVSQNPRHKITKRGQNVTFRCDPISEHNRLYWYRQTLGQGPEFLTYFQNEAQLEKSRLLSDRFSAERPKGSFSTLEIQRTEQGDSAMYLCASSATGGANTGELFFGEGSRLTVL.

This clone appeared a few times. The CDR3 reads CASSPRTLLREAFF. Here the CDR3 DNA reads TGTGCCAGCAGCCCACGGACATTACTTCGGGAAGCTTTCTTT. The rearrangement joins TRBV28 to TRBJ1-1; TRBD1 might be the D (5 bases). Germline-derived CDR1 and CDR2 are MDHEN and SYDVKM. Trimming stripped 6 bases from V and 8 bases from J, with 19 bases between. This CDR3 region has 14 residues.

This chain joins TRBV5-1 and TRBJ2-3; 7 bases map to TRBD2. The germline V gene has CDR1 SGHRS and CDR2 YFSETQ. V lost 6 bases to trimming and J lost 1 base; unmatched junction nucleotides: 8. CDR3 length equals 15 residues. CDR3 residues: CASTPRGSGTDTQYF. As DNA, the CDR3 is TGCGCCAGCACCCCCCGCGGGAGTGGCACAGATACGCAGTATTTT. The whole variable domain, filled in from reference TRBV5-1 and TRBJ2-3, reads KAGVTQTPRYLIKTRGQQVTLSCSPISGHRSVSWYQQTPGQGLQFLFEYFSETQRNKGNFPGRFSGRQFSNSRSEMNVSTLELGDSALYLCASTPRGSGTDTQYFGPGTRLTVL.

The chain employs TRBV19 and TRBJ1-2, with 10 bases identical to TRBD1. The length of the CDR3 is 14 residues. Trimming at V came to 7 bases and at J to 2 bases, leaving 4 bases not matched to a gene. Germline V gives CDR1 LNHDA, CDR2 SQIVND (reference sequence). The CDR3 DNA is TGTGCCAGTACCGGGACAGGGGTGAACTATGGCTACACCTTC. This translates into CASTGTGVNYGYTF.

The table lists this clone with a count of one. The chain links TRBV5-1 to TRBJ2-1, with 7 bases aligning to TRBD1. The germline V gene has CDR1 SGHRS and CDR2 YFSETQ. The CDR3 runs to 16 residues. The V gene end was trimmed by 0 bases and the J gene end by 6 bases; junction bases not matched to a gene: 9. The CDR3 sequence is CASSLGLGQRLNEQFF. Here the CDR3 DNA reads TGCGCCAGCAGCTTGGGATTGGGACAGCGACTCAATGAGCAGTTCTTC.

This sequence joins TRBV2 and TRBJ2-2; TRBD1 agrees at 10 bases. CDR1 and CDR2 from the germline V gene are SNHLY and FYNNEI. The CDR3 runs to 15 residues. V lost 6 bases and J lost 3; bases outside the gene matches: 4. CDR3 coding DNA: TGTGCCAGCAGGACCGGGACAGGGGACACCGGGGAGCTGTTTTTT. Amino acid sequence: CASRTGTGDTGELFF. Full variable domain (outside the CDR3, taken from reference TRBV2 and TRBJ2-2): EPEVTQTPSHQVTQMGQEVILRCVPISNHLYFYWYRQILGQKVEFLVSFYNNEISEKSEIFDDQFSVERPDGSNFTLKIRSTKLEDSAMYFCASRTGTGDTGELFFGEGSRLTVL.

The chain joins TRBV7-2 to TRBJ2-7; D may be TRBD1 (6 bases). V was trimmed by 4 bases and J by 6 bases, leaving 13 bases between them. The CDR3 has 13 amino acids. Germline loops: CDR1 SGHTA, CDR2 FQGNSA. The CDR3 reads CASSSDRRREQYF. The DNA of the CDR3 is TGTGCCAGCAGCTCTGACAGGCGACGCGAGCAGTACTTC.

The chain uses TRBV15 and TRBJ1-4; weak D call: TRBD1 (6 bases). Between the trimmed V and J ends, which lost 4 bases and 1 base, there was a span of 10 bases. The CDR3 is made up of 15 amino acids. Germline V gives CDR1 LNHNV, CDR2 YYDKDF (reference sequence). CDR3 residues: CATSKGGVTNEKLFF. Written as DNA, the CDR3 is TGTGCCACCAGCAAAGGGGGTGTAACTAATGAAAAACTGTTTTTT.

The V gene is TRBV5-8, the J gene TRBJ1-1; 8 bases agree with TRBD1. V was clipped by 7 bases and J by 5 bases; unmatched bases: 10. This CDR3 has 14 residues. Germline assignment: CDR1 SGHTS and CDR2 YDEGEE. This chain's CDR3 is CASPPDRGRTEAFF. DNA for the CDR3: TGTGCCAGCCCTCCCGACAGGGGCCGAACTGAAGCTTTCTTT.

The chain uses TRBV11-2 and TRBJ1-5; 9 bases fit TRBD1. The CDR3 loop spans 14 amino acids. Germline CDR1 is SGHAT and CDR2 is FQNNGV. The J segment lost 6 bases and the V segment lost 2 bases, leaving 2 bases of the junction unmatched. In DNA, the CDR3 is TGTGCCAGCAGCTTAACAGGGGGCACTCAGCCCCAGCATTTT. The encoded protein is CASSLTGGTQPQHF.

V gene TRBV19 combines with J gene TRBJ1-5; a weak D match, TRBD1 (6 bases). CDR1 and CDR2 (germline): LNHDA, SQIVND (reference sequence). CDR3 size: 18 residues. V shed 3 bases and J shed 0 bases, with 18 bases lying between them. The CDR3 loop is CASSIVGDITYSNQPQHF. Written as DNA, the CDR3 is TGTGCCAGTAGTATTGTCGGGGACATTACATATAGCAATCAGCCCCAGCATTTT.

The chain links TRBV5-1 to TRBJ2-3; TRBD1 agrees at 10 bases. This CDR3 comprises 16 residues. Germline lookup yields CDR1 SGHRS and CDR2 YFSETQ. Trimming at V came to 3 bases and at J to 3 bases, leaving 7 bases not matched to a gene. Here the CDR3 reads CASSYTRDRGTDTQYF. In DNA form, the CDR3 reads TGCGCCAGCAGCTACACCCGGGACAGGGGTACAGATACGCAGTATTTT.